The next 21 T cell receptor beta chains were all read from a single sample in a study of T-cell memory formation after mild COVID-19. MiXCR, run by TCRdb on the 5' RACE reads, gives a single entry per CDR3 protein. In the table there are around 130,000 distinct CDR3 sequences, 16% of which are singletons. Material: PBMCs or a T cell subset sorted from them (not recorded which). These receptor sequences come from an adult woman who had mild COVID-19 (a few samples of this study predate the infection). Cell type and time point are not known.

V gene TRBV4-1 combines with J gene TRBJ1-2; no definite D call. Germline V gives CDR1 MGHRA, CDR2 YSYEKL. V was clipped by 0 bases and J by 8 bases, with 13 bases between them. CDR3 length: 14 residues. This chain's CDR3 is CASSQEPHVGGYTF. In DNA, the CDR3 is TGCGCCAGCAGCCAAGAGCCCCACGTAGGAGGCTACACCTTC.

This clonotype has a count of ten or more. The chain couples TRBV25-1 to TRBJ2-3; D could derive from TRBD1 or TRBD2 (6 bases each). Germline V gives CDR1 MGHDK, CDR2 SYGVNS. V lost 2 bases and J lost 0, with 12 bases in between. CDR3 size: 16 residues. CDR3 in DNA: TGTGCCAGCAGTGAAAGGGGGGAAGCAAGCACAGATACGCAGTATTTT. Protein sequence: CASSERGEASTDTQYF.

The chain recombines TRBV2 with TRBJ2-7; D gene uncertain. Germline lookup yields CDR1 SNHLY and CDR2 FYNNEI. The CDR3 loop spans 12 amino acids. V lost 5 bases, J lost 9 bases, and 14 bases lay in between. CDR3 in amino acids: CASSPQGLRQYF. The CDR3 nucleotides are TGTGCCAGCAGTCCCCAAGGTCTTAGGCAGTACTTC.

The chain recombines TRBV20-1 with TRBJ2-1; the match to TRBD2 covers 9 bases. This CDR3 comprises 15 residues. Germline CDR1 reads DFQATT; CDR2 reads SNEGSKA (reference sequence). Unmatched junction bases numbered 12, after V lost 5 bases and J lost 7 bases. CDR3 sequence reads: CSALPPGLALNEQFF. The CDR3, as DNA: TGCAGTGCTTTGCCCCCGGGACTAGCTCTGAATGAGCAGTTCTTC.

This clonotype has just a few counts. This rearrangement joins TRBV6-6 to TRBJ2-1, with D perhaps TRBD1 (5 bases). The germline gives CDR1 MNHNY, CDR2 SVGAGI (reference sequence). CDR3 size: 15 residues. Trimming removed 5 bases at V and 6 bases at J, with 17 bases between. The CDR3 here is CASSDPGQGTNEQFF. DNA of the CDR3: TGTGCCAGCAGTGACCCCGGTCAGGGCACCAATGAGCAGTTCTTC.

The V gene is TRBV9, the J gene TRBJ2-1, with 9 positions matching TRBD2. J was trimmed by 2 bases and V by 3 bases; bases with no gene match: 6. CDR1 SGDLS and CDR2 YYNGEE come from the germline V gene. The length of the CDR3 is 16 residues. Here the CDR3 DNA reads TGTGCCAGCAGCGCCCCCGGGACTAGCACCTACAATGAGCAGTTCTTC. Protein product: CASSAPGTSTYNEQFF.

With regard to this clonotype: Its ends do not fully match the called genes, so a read error is possible. The CDR3 bases are TGCGACAGCAGCTTGGTCCCCAGGAGGGACGAGACCCAGTACTTC. This sequence encodes CDSSLVPRRDETQYF. The chain joins TRBV5-1 to TRBJ2-5; tentative D call: TRBD2 (6 bases). CDR1 and CDR2 from the germline V gene are SGHRS and YFSETQ. The CDR3 sequence is 15 residues long.

V and J are TRBV29-1 and TRBJ2-7; maybe TRBD2 (5 bases). The CDR3 has 13 amino acids. From germline, CDR1 is SQVTM and CDR2 ANQGSEA. V was shortened by 7 bases and J by 4 bases, with 17 bases between the two germline ends. The DNA for the CDR3 is TGCAGCGCCTCTCGAGGGTGGGGTTACGAGCAGTACTTC. Translating it yields CSASRGWGYEQYF.

The chain recombines TRBV7-6 with TRBJ2-5; D might be TRBD1 or TRBD2, each matching 5 bases. Per the germline V gene, CDR1 is SGHVS and CDR2 is FNYEAQ. This CDR3 is 15 amino acids long. V dropped 0 bases and J dropped 5 bases, with 13 bases sitting between them. CDR3 bases: TGTGCCAGCAGCTTAGCGCGAGGGGACCGGGAGACCCAGTACTTC. Protein sequence: CASSLARGDRETQYF.

The rearrangement joins TRBV20-1 to TRBJ1-5, with TRBD1 matching 10 bases. The CDR3 contains 15 residues. In germline, CDR1 is DFQATT, CDR2 SNEGSKA (reference sequence). The trim removed 5 bases at V and 8 bases at J, leaving 12 bases unmatched. CDR3 nucleotides: TGCAGTGCTGTCCGGGACAGGGGCCATGGAAAGCCCCAGCATTTT. It yields the protein CSAVRDRGHGKPQHF.

V and J are TRBV5-6 and TRBJ2-7; possibly TRBD1 or TRBD2 for D (6 bases each). Trimming removed 4 bases at V and 7 bases at J, with 12 bases between. The CDR3 has 12 residues. Germline V gene lookup returns CDR1 SGHDT and CDR2 YYEEEE. CDR3 nucleotide sequence: TGTGCCAGCAGCCCGGGGGCGGGAGAGCAGTACTTC. This codes for CASSPGAGEQYF.

This clonotype was observed a few times. The chain is built from TRBV7-8 and TRBJ2-7; 9 bases are shared with TRBD2. V shed 5 bases and J 0 bases; nucleotides not matched to a gene: 5. This CDR3 has 15 amino acids. Germline CDR1 SGHVS, CDR2 FQNEAQ. The chain's CDR3 is CASSRGGGPSYEQYF. The CDR3 nucleotides read TGTGCCAGCAGCCGCGGGGGGGGCCCCTCCTACGAGCAGTACTTC.

V and J are TRBV30 and TRBJ2-3; 8 nucleotides align to TRBD2. CDR1 and CDR2 (germline): GTSNPN, SVGIG (reference sequence). The trim removed 0 bases at V and 7 bases at J, leaving 9 bases unmatched. The CDR3 extends over 15 amino acids. The CDR3 reads CAWSVQGLGKYTQYF. The CDR3 nucleotides read TGTGCCTGGAGTGTACAGGGACTAGGAAAATATACGCAGTATTTT.

This sequence joins TRBV7-9 and TRBJ2-7; 9 nucleotides match TRBD1. The CDR3 totals 14 residues. Germline loops: CDR1 SEHNR, CDR2 FQNEAQ (reference sequence). Trimming removed 4 bases from V and 7 bases from J; junction bases left unmatched: 8. CDR3 coding DNA: TGTGCCAGCAGCTCGGGACAGGGAGGAGAAGAGCAGTACTTC. Translated: CASSSGQGGEEQYF. The full variable domain, in which reference TRBV7-9 and TRBJ2-7 provide the parts outside the CDR3, is DTGVSQNPRHKITKRGQNVTFRCDPISEHNRLYWYRQTLGQGPEFLTYFQNEAQLEKSRLLSDRFSAERPKGSFSTLEIQRTEQGDSAMYLCASSSGQGGEEQYFGPGTRLTVT.

This clonotype was picked up a small number of times. CDR3 DNA: TGTGCCAGCAGACGGACAGGAACCACCGGGGAGCTGTTTTTT. Translating it yields CASRRTGTTGELFF. The chain carries TRBV12-3 or TRBV12-4 and TRBJ2-2, with TRBD1 identical over 7 bases. With V trimmed by 6 bases and J by 4 bases, 5 bases remained unmatched. This CDR3 has 14 amino acids.

This clonotype was found a few times. J is TRBJ2-1 and V is TRBV12-3 or TRBV12-4; 10 bases match TRBD2. V trimming: 4 bases; J trimming: 6 bases; junction bases outside the gene matches: 9. The CDR3 spans 16 residues. Here the CDR3 DNA reads TGTGCCAGCAGTTCCCTTAGCGGGGGGCCGATCAATGAGCAGTTCTTC. Its protein product is CASSSLSGGPINEQFF.

The rearrangement joins TRBV7-9 to TRBJ2-1, with D possibly TRBD1 on 6 matching bases. The CDR3 spans 17 residues. The germline V gene encodes CDR1 SEHNR and CDR2 FQNEAQ (reference sequence). With 6 bases removed from V and 6 bases from J, the gap between germline ends came to 24 bases. The CDR3 loop is CASSYPIKTGAVNEQFF. CDR3 nucleotides: TGTGCCAGCAGTTACCCGATCAAGACAGGTGCGGTCAATGAGCAGTTCTTC.

This clonotype was seen a handful of times. The chain combines TRBV15 with TRBJ2-5; 9 bases are a match to TRBD2. The germline V gene has CDR1 LNHNV and CDR2 YYDKDF (reference sequence). Trimming at V came to 5 bases and at J to 4 bases, leaving 8 bases not matched to a gene. This CDR3 comprises 15 residues. The CDR3 loop reads CATSGRAGGGETQYF. As DNA, the CDR3 is TGTGCCACCAGCGGCCGAGCGGGGGGCGGAGAGACCCAGTACTTC.

J is TRBJ2-3 and V is TRBV7-9, with D maybe TRBD2 (6 bases). This CDR3 is 15 amino acids long. CDR1 SEHNR and CDR2 FQNEAQ come from the germline V gene (reference sequence). V dropped 3 bases and J dropped 2 bases, with 12 bases sitting between them. In DNA, the CDR3 is TGTGCCAGCAGCTTCTTAGCGGATAACACAGATACGCAGTATTTT. Amino acids: CASSFLADNTDTQYF.

The rearrangement uses TRBV6-5 and TRBJ1-4; D unresolved. CDR3 length equals 11 residues. Trimming removed 2 bases at V and 11 bases at J, with 6 bases between. CDR1 and CDR2 (germline): MNHEY, SVGAGI. CDR3 DNA: TGTGCCAGCAGTTACGGGAAGAAACTGTTTTTT. Its protein product is CASSYGKKLFF.

The V gene is TRBV3-1, the J gene TRBJ2-7; a possible D gene is TRBD1 (5 bases). Germline CDR1 reads LGHDT; CDR2 reads YNNKEL (reference sequence). The CDR3 is 13 amino acids. V lost 2 bases and J lost 1, with 6 bases in between. For the CDR3, the DNA is TGTGCCAGCAGCCAAAAGGGGTCCTACGAGCAGTACTTC. Translating it yields CASSQKGSYEQYF.